A selection of T cell receptor beta chains follows, all from one sample in a study of cytotoxic CD8 clonotypes in ibrutinib-treated CLL. Only in-frame clones appear in the TCRdb table, and some are missing; sequencing was by immunoSEQ multiplex PCR. This table holds 200,000 to 250,000 clones, around 70% found once. Specimen: PBMCs, collected after 24 months of ibrutinib treatment. These receptors were obtained from a human donor with chronic lymphocytic leukemia. Both conserved end residues are part of each CDR3. A D gene is named only where the DNA matches it firmly. A clone size is listed for some rows: how often the clone was seen (once, few, many), or a class if it is expanded.

v_gene	abundance	d_gene	j_gene	CDR3aa	CDR3nt
TRBV4-1	.	.	TRBJ2-1	CASSQPWVVNNEQFF	TGCGCCAGCAGCCAACCCTGGGTCGTGAACAATGAGCAGTTCTTC
TRBV9	.	.	TRBJ2-3	CASSVGGLRTDTQYF	TGTGCCAGCAGCGTAGGGGGCTTGCGGACAGATACGCAGTATTTT
TRBV27	few	.	TRBJ2-7	CASSWDTSYEQYF	TGTGCCAGCAGTTGGGACACCTCCTACGAGCAGTACTTC
TRBV7-6	.	.	TRBJ2-3	CASSLGSGSTDTQYF	TGTGCCAGCAGCTTAGGGAGCGGGAGCACAGATACGCAGTATTTT
TRBV11-2	.	.	TRBJ1-1	CASSFNPRGTEAFF	TGTGCCAGCAGCTTTAATCCCAGAGGGACTGAAGCTTTCTTT
TRBV30	.	.	TRBJ2-7	CAWRGRSVGEQYF	TGTGCCTGGAGAGGGCGTTCGGTGGGCGAGCAGTACTTC
TRBV7-9	.	TRBD2	TRBJ2-5	CASSLSDSGEQEGQYF	TGTGCCAGCAGCTTATCGGATAGCGGGGAGCAAGAGGGCCAGTACTTC
TRBV7-2	once	.	TRBJ1-1	CASSLGLGAEAFF	TGTGCCAGCAGCTTAGGGTTAGGAGCTGAAGCTTTCTTT
TRBV29-1	.	TRBD1	TRBJ1-2	CSVEHRGVKGYTF	TGCAGCGTTGAACACAGGGGGGTTAAAGGCTACACCTTC
TRBV28	few	.	TRBJ2-5	CASSPQVGETQYF	TGTGCCAGCAGTCCCCAGGTGGGCGAGACCCAGTACTTC
TRBV30	.	TRBD1	TRBJ2-4	CAWSEYPGQRNIQYF	TGTGCCTGGAGTGAGTACCCGGGACAGAGAAACATTCAGTACTTC
TRBV27	few	.	TRBJ2-2	CASSLSVATGELFF	TGTGCCAGCAGTTTATCCGTGGCCACCGGGGAGCTGTTTTTT
TRBV5-6	.	TRBD1	TRBJ2-5	CASSFGKDRAIQETQYF	TGTGCCAGCAGCTTTGGTAAGGACAGGGCCATCCAAGAGACCCAGTACTTC
TRBV11-2	.	.	TRBJ1-5	CASSLGQSNQPQHF	TGTGCCAGCAGCTTAGGACAGTCCAATCAGCCCCAGCATTTT
TRBV30	.	.	TRBJ2-7	CAWSGFPGADYEQYF	TGTGCCTGGAGTGGTTTCCCGGGGGCCGACTACGAGCAGTACTTC
TRBV4-3	few	.	TRBJ2-1	CASSQGLGVYNEQFF	TGCGCCAGCAGCCAAGGTTTGGGGGTTTACAATGAGCAGTTCTTC
TRBV28	.	.	TRBJ1-1	CASVMARRDTEAFF	TGTGCCAGCGTTATGGCAAGGAGAGACACTGAAGCTTTCTTT
TRBV29-1	.	.	TRBJ2-1	CSASVTGTSNLNEQFF	TGCAGCGCCAGTGTTACCGGGACAAGCAACTTGAATGAGCAGTTCTTC